The rows below give T cell receptor beta chains drawn from one sample of a study of T cells in Graves' hyperthyroidism and ophthalmopathy. TCRdb fed the multiplex PCR reads into MiXCR, producing one record per CDR3 protein. The data contain roughly 510,000 distinct CDR3 sequences, roughly 45% of them singletons. What was sequenced was peripheral blood or thyroid tissue (not recorded which). The source is an adult woman with Graves' disease, either hyperthyroidism or ophthalmopathy (not recorded which). Each CDR3 is given with its conserved first and last residue. D genes are given only for firm matches. Only part of the rows carry a size: once, few, many, or a class if the clone is expanded.

j_call,v_call,clone_size,d_call,cdr3_nt,cdr3_aa
TRBJ2-7,TRBV11-2,many,TRBD1,TGTGCCAGCAGCTCCCTCCGGGACAGGGCCAACGAGCAGTACTTC,CASSSLRDRANEQYF
TRBJ2-7,TRBV10-2,many,TRBD2,TGCGCCAGCAGTGAGTCAGCGGGAGTACGTTACGAGCAGTACTTC,CASSESAGVRYEQYF
TRBJ1-5,TRBV24-1,NA,NA,TGTGCCACCAGTGACCGGGGACGGGGCACGGATCAGCCCCAGCATTTT,CATSDRGRGTDQPQHF
TRBJ1-1,TRBV11-2,NA,NA,TGTGCCAGCAAAGCCACTCCAGGCAACCGACAACGCTTGAACACTGAAGCTTTCTTT,CASKATPGNRQRLNTEAFF
TRBJ2-5,TRBV7-6,NA,TRBD1,TGTGCCAGCAGCTTGGCCCCAGGGGGCGAAGGGGAGACCCAGTACTTC,CASSLAPGGEGETQYF
TRBJ2-5,TRBV2,NA,TRBD1,TGTGCCAGCGTTGGACAGGCGGGCCACCAAGAGACCCAGTACTTC,CASVGQAGHQETQYF
TRBJ2-5,TRBV5-1,NA,NA,TGCGCCAGCAGCTTGTTGGGGGGGCTTACAGAGACCCAGTACTTC,CASSLLGGLTETQYF
TRBJ2-7,TRBV7-2,many,NA,TGTGCCAGCAGCTTAGAGTTGGTAAGAACCTACGAGCAGTACTTC,CASSLELVRTYEQYF
TRBJ2-7,TRBV20-1,NA,NA,TGCAGTGCTAGAGTAGGGGACCCCATCGACCAGTACTTC,CSARVGDPIDQYF
TRBJ2-2,TRBV9,NA,NA,TGTGCCAGCAGCCCCTTAAGAGGCAGGTGGAACACCGGGGAGCTGTTTTTT,CASSPLRGRWNTGELFF
TRBJ1-2,TRBV6-5,many,TRBD1,TGTGCCAGCAGTTACTCCAGGGGGCTCTATGGCTACACCTTC,CASSYSRGLYGYTF
TRBJ1-4,TRBV28,few,NA,TGTGCCAGCAGCCGGGACGTTCGTAATGAAAAACTGTTTTTT,CASSRDVRNEKLFF
TRBJ1-5,TRBV2,NA,TRBD1,TGTGCCAGCAGTACGGGACAGACAAATCAGCCCCAGCATTTT,CASSTGQTNQPQHF
TRBJ2-7,TRBV5-1,many,NA,TGCGCCAGCAGCTTGATGGGACTCCTGGGCGAGCAGTACTTC,CASSLMGLLGEQYF
TRBJ1-6,TRBV7-2,many,NA,TGTGCCAGCAGCTTAGTCAGGGTTTCGAATTCACCCCTCCACTTT,CASSLVRVSNSPLHF
TRBJ2-7,TRBV29-1,NA,TRBD1,TGCAGCGTTGAAGGGACAGGACTCGAGCAGTACTTC,CSVEGTGLEQYF
TRBJ1-2,TRBV7-2,NA,NA,TGTGCCAGCAGCTTAGAGGGCTCAGGAGAAGAGGGAGGCTACACCTTC,CASSLEGSGEEGGYTF
TRBJ1-5,TRBV2,many,NA,TGTGCCAGCAGTGAAATGGGGCAGACCAATCAGCCCCAGCATTTT,CASSEMGQTNQPQHF
TRBJ2-7,TRBV2,NA,NA,TGTGCCAGCAGTGAAGGCAGCATTGAGCAGTACTTC,CASSEGSIEQYF
TRBJ1-1,TRBV20-1,many,NA,TGCAGTGCTAGATGGGGGGGGGGGGCCTTGAACACTGAAGCTTTCTTT,CSARWGGGALNTEAFF
TRBJ2-7,TRBV15,many,TRBD2,TGTGCCACCAGCAGAGGTGGACTAGCGCGCGAGCAGTACTTC,CATSRGGLAREQYF
TRBJ1-5,TRBV7-2,NA,NA,TGTGCCAGCAGCCCGGGATTTCTAGGGGAGACCCAGCATTTT,CASSPGFLGETQHF
TRBJ1-6,TRBV7-8,many,NA,TGTGCCAGCAGCTTGGACAGAAATAATTCACCCCTCCACTTT,CASSLDRNNSPLHF
TRBJ1-3,TRBV12-3/TRBV12-4,NA,NA,TGTGCCAGCAGTTTTTTTGATGGAAACACCATATATTTT,CASSFFDGNTIYF
TRBJ1-1,TRBV7-9,NA,NA,TGTGCCAGCGGCGGACCGGGAGACGTCACTGAAGCTTTCTTT,CASGGPGDVTEAFF
TRBJ1-1,TRBV2,many,NA,TGTGCCAGCAGTGAGATCGCCCGGAACACTGAAGCTTTCTTT,CASSEIARNTEAFF